Each of the 25 T cell receptor beta chains below was sequenced from the same sample in a study of multiple sclerosis patients with progressive multifocal leukoencephalopathy. Time point of the sample: before natalizumab initiation. The data were produced by immunoSEQ multiplex PCR, yet TCRdb's version contains in-frame clones alone and is incomplete. This sample yields approximately 27,000 clones, of which around nine tenths are seen a single time; 1.1% belongs to the top ten. The sequenced sample was PBMCs. The source is a human donor with multiple sclerosis.

The rearrangement links TRBV5-4 to TRBJ2-1; tentative D call: TRBD1 (5 bases). CDR1 SGHNT and CDR2 YYREEE come from the germline V gene (reference sequence). CDR3 size: 18 residues. Trimming pared 4 bases from V and 6 bases from J, leaving 26 bases between. This chain's CDR3 is CASSHYRYRNPLANEQFF. The DNA of the CDR3 is TGTGCCAGCAGCCATTACCGATACAGGAATCCCCTTGCCAATGAGCAGTTCTTC.

To note about this clone: One junction end disagrees with the germline gene, perhaps due to a read error. V gene TRBV7-7 combines with J gene TRBJ2-2, with TRBD1 matching over 8 bases. Germline CDR1 reads SSHAT; CDR2 reads FNYEAQ (reference sequence). The CDR3 is made up of 15 amino acids. The CDR3 here is CASSPRDRSTGELFF. DNA of the CDR3: TGTGCTAGCAGCCCCCGGGACAGGAGCACCGGGGAGCTGTTTTTT. Complete variable domain (other parts from reference TRBV7-7 and TRBJ2-2): GAGVSQSPRYKVTKRGQDVTLRCDPISSHATLYWYQQALGQGPEFLTYFNYEAQPDKSGLPSDRFSAERPEGSISTLTIQRTEQRDSAMYRCASSPRDRSTGELFFGEGSRLTVL.

J is TRBJ1-4 and V is TRBV6-5; D might be TRBD1 (5 bases). The V end was cut by 5 bases, the J end by 7 bases, with 14 bases between. CDR1 and CDR2 (germline): MNHEY, SVGAGI. This CDR3 has 14 amino acids. The chain's CDR3 is CASSPDGAGEKLFF. In DNA, the CDR3 is TGTGCCAGCAGTCCGGACGGGGCGGGTGAAAAACTGTTTTTT.

V and J are TRBV2 and TRBJ1-1, with TRBD1 as a possible D gene (5 bases). Germline V gene lookup returns CDR1 SNHLY and CDR2 FYNNEI. There are 15 residues in the CDR3. With 6 bases removed from V and 0 bases from J, the gap between germline ends came to 14 bases. DNA for the CDR3: TGTGCCAGCAGCCTCGACAGAGCTTTGAACACTGAAGCTTTCTTT. This codes for CASSLDRALNTEAFF.

The V call is TRBV21-1, the J call TRBJ2-1; the table's D call, TRBD2, has no DNA check behind it. TRBV21-1 is a pseudogene. There are 15 residues in the CDR3. The CDR3 here is CASSKRIAGVREQLF. DNA for the CDR3: TGTGCCAGCAGCAAACGGATAGCGGGGGTGCGCGAGCAGCTCTTC.

The chain couples TRBV5-6 to TRBJ1-1, with D possibly TRBD1 on 6 matching bases. Germline CDR1 and CDR2: SGHDT and YYEEEE. CDR3 size: 12 residues. Trimming pared 3 bases from V and 9 bases from J, leaving 12 bases between. CDR3 protein: CASSSDRLQAFF. The CDR3 DNA follows: TGTGCCAGCAGCTCGGACAGACTACAAGCTTTCTTT.

CDR3 nucleotides: TGTGCCTGGGCCCCCGTGGGTACCGGGGAGCTGTTTTTT. It encodes CAWAPVGTGELFF. The chain uses TRBV30 and TRBJ2-2; unclear D gene. CDR3 length: 13 amino acids. Trimming cost V 5 bases and J 5 bases, with 12 bases left between them. Germline V gene data show CDR1 as GTSNPN and CDR2 as SVGIG (reference sequence).

This chain links TRBV9 with TRBJ2-3; 14 nucleotides agree with TRBD2. The germline CDR1 and CDR2 sequences are SGDLS and YYNGEE. The CDR3 totals 16 residues. V shed 2 bases and J 2 bases; nucleotides not matched to a gene: 1. The CDR3 region is CASSVGLAGDTDTQYF. In DNA form, the CDR3 reads TGTGCCAGCAGCGTGGGACTAGCGGGAGACACAGATACGCAGTATTTT.

The table lists this clone with a count of one. The J gene is TRBJ1-2, the V gene TRBV6-9, with 7 positions matching TRBD1. Trimming at V came to 6 bases and at J to 5 bases, leaving 9 bases not matched to a gene. Germline CDR1 is MNHGY and CDR2 is SVAAGI. The CDR3 extends over 14 amino acids. The CDR3 nucleotides read TGTGCCAGCAGCCTTACCGAGACAGGGTATGGCTACACCTTC. Its protein is CASSLTETGYGYTF.

The chain carries TRBV6-4 and TRBJ2-3; 8 bases agree with TRBD2. Germline assignment: CDR1 MRHNA and CDR2 SNTAGT. This CDR3 is built from 14 residues. The V gene end was trimmed by 4 bases and the J gene end by 2 bases; junction bases not matched to a gene: 2. CDR3 amino acids: CASSGGGHTDTQYF. In DNA, the CDR3 is TGTGCCAGCAGTGGCGGGGGGCACACAGATACGCAGTATTTT.

The chain couples TRBV7-9 to TRBJ1-1; 10 positions agree with TRBD1. This CDR3 comprises 15 residues. With 4 bases clipped from V and 0 bases from J, the junction kept 2 bases outside the gene matches. Germline V CDR1 and CDR2: SEHNR, FQNEAQ (reference sequence). The chain's CDR3 is CASSWGQGMNTEAFF. The CDR3 nucleotides are TGTGCCAGCAGCTGGGGACAGGGGATGAACACTGAAGCTTTCTTT.

A single count supports this clone. V gene TRBV19 combines with J gene TRBJ2-5; 7 positions agree with TRBD1. The J call may be faulty, since TRBJ2-7 better matches the DNA end. The CDR3 length is 15 residues. Per the germline V gene, CDR1 is LNHDA and CDR2 is SQIVND (reference sequence). The CDR3 loop is CASSVSRDSLYEQYF. Here the CDR3 DNA reads TGTGCCAGTAGTGTATCCCGGGACAGTCTCTACGAGCAGTACTTC.

This chain uses TRBV7-2 with TRBJ1-1; 8 bases align to TRBD1. The CDR3 totals 15 residues. The junction had 6 bases not matched to a gene; V was cut back by 2 bases and J by 4 bases. Germline CDR1 is SGHTA and CDR2 is FQGNSA. CDR3 sequence: CASSLYGQGVTEAFF. Here the CDR3 DNA reads TGTGCCAGCAGCTTATATGGACAGGGAGTCACTGAAGCTTTCTTT.

The chain carries TRBV2 and TRBJ2-3, with TRBD2 matching 13 bases. This CDR3 is 15 amino acids long. Trimming removed 3 bases from V and 5 bases from J; junction bases left unmatched: 2. The germline gives CDR1 SNHLY, CDR2 FYNNEI. CDR3 in amino acids: CASSDGLAGVDTQYF. In nucleotides, the CDR3 is TGTGCCAGCAGTGACGGACTAGCGGGGGTAGATACGCAGTATTTT.

V is TRBV5-1 and J is TRBJ1-1; D is unclear. The CDR3 has 15 residues. V was shortened by 1 base and J by 1 base, with 11 bases between the two germline ends. Germline V gene sequence: CDR1 SGHRS, CDR2 YFSETQ. CDR3 coding DNA: TGCGCCAGCAGCTTGCGTTGGCGGGAGAACACTGAAGCTTTCTTT. Translation: CASSLRWRENTEAFF.

The rearrangement uses TRBV9 and TRBJ1-5; D remains ambiguous. There are 14 residues in the CDR3. Trimming took off 0 bases at V and 2 bases at J, with 6 bases between the two ends. Germline-derived CDR1 and CDR2 are SGDLS and YYNGEE. CDR3: CASSVDPGNQPQHF. Here the CDR3 DNA reads TGTGCCAGCAGCGTAGACCCTGGCAATCAGCCCCAGCATTTT. The whole variable domain, remainder taken from reference TRBV9 and TRBJ1-5, is DSGVTQTPKHLITATGQRVTLRCSPRSGDLSVYWYQQSLDQGLQFLIQYYNGEERAKGNILERFSAQQFPDLHSELNLSSLELGDSALYFCASSVDPGNQPQHFGDGTRLSIL.

The rearrangement links TRBV30 to TRBJ1-5, with no clear D. Germline values: CDR1 GTSNPN, CDR2 SVGIG (reference sequence). CDR3 size: 14 residues. V lost 1 base to trimming and J lost 0 bases, with 7 bases between them. CDR3 protein: CAWSDGYSNQPQHF. CDR3 nucleotide sequence: TGTGCCTGGAGTGACGGTTATAGCAATCAGCCCCAGCATTTT.

This CDR3 reads CASSIDDVEVLEEKLFF. CDR3 bases: TGTGCCAGTAGTATAGATGATGTAGAAGTTTTAGAGGAAAAACTGTTTTTT. V gene TRBV19 combines with J gene TRBJ1-4; D gene ambiguous. With 0 bases removed from V and 8 bases from J, the gap between germline ends came to 19 bases. The CDR3 sequence is 17 residues long. Germline V gives CDR1 LNHDA, CDR2 SQIVND (reference sequence).

This clone was seen only a few times. The CDR3, as DNA: TGTGCCAGCAGCGTAACCTGGGGACAGGGATGGGGCGATGAGCAGTTCTTC. Residues: CASSVTWGQGWGDEQFF. The V call is TRBV9, the J call TRBJ2-1, with 9 bases identical to TRBD1. Germline loops: CDR1 SGDLS, CDR2 YYNGEE. V shed 1 base, J shed 8 bases, and the junction held 13 bases outside the gene matches. CDR3 size: 17 residues.

The chain combines TRBV2 with TRBJ1-2; 7 bases match TRBD1. The CDR3 extends over 12 amino acids. V lost 5 bases to trimming and J lost 7 bases; unmatched junction nucleotides: 4. Germline values: CDR1 SNHLY, CDR2 FYNNEI. The DNA for the CDR3 is TGTGCCAGCAGTTCCCGACAGGGTGGCTACACCTTC. Its protein is CASSSRQGGYTF.

The V gene is TRBV7-2, the J gene TRBJ1-5; the match to TRBD1 covers 9 bases. The length of the CDR3 is 15 residues. V was pared by 5 bases and J by 6 bases, with 8 bases of the junction left unmatched. CDR1 and CDR2 from the germline V gene are SGHTA and FQGNSA. The CDR3 region has the DNA TGTGCCAGCAGCGCAACGGACAGGGGCGGTCAGCCCCAGCATTTT. It specifies CASSATDRGGQPQHF.

The chain couples TRBV6-1 to TRBJ2-7, with D possibly being TRBD1 (6 bases). The CDR3 extends over 15 amino acids. The V and J ends lost 6 bases and 5 bases respectively, with 20 bases between them. CDR1 and CDR2 (germline): MNHNS, SASEGT. CDR3 in amino acids: CASSVKTGSVDEQYF. CDR3 sequence (DNA): TGTGCCAGCAGCGTCAAAACAGGGTCTGTCGACGAGCAGTACTTC.

The chain employs TRBV7-2 and TRBJ2-5; perhaps TRBD2 as D (5 bases). Near its end, the DNA agrees better with TRBJ2-7, so the J call may be wrong. CDR1 SGHTA and CDR2 FQGNSA come from the germline V gene. The CDR3 runs to 14 residues. The CDR3 protein is CASSLVRLEGEQYF. The CDR3 DNA reads as TGTGCCAGCAGCTTAGTTCGGCTTGAGGGCGAGCAGTACTTC.

V usage is TRBV5-1 and J usage is TRBJ2-1; 11 bases are shared with TRBD1. In germline, CDR1 is SGHRS, CDR2 YFSETQ. The CDR3 contains 16 residues. The J segment lost 6 bases and the V segment lost 0 bases, leaving 5 bases of the junction unmatched. The CDR3 here is CASSLGDRGILNEQFF. The CDR3 region has the DNA TGCGCCAGCAGCTTGGGGGACAGGGGGATACTCAATGAGCAGTTCTTC.

This chain links TRBV6-5 with TRBJ2-2; no clear D. V lost 6 bases and J lost 4, with 9 bases in between. This CDR3 region has 13 residues. The germline V gene encodes CDR1 MNHEY and CDR2 SVGAGI. The CDR3 region is CASRALSTGELFF. The DNA for the CDR3 is TGTGCCAGCAGGGCTCTGTCCACCGGGGAGCTGTTTTTT.